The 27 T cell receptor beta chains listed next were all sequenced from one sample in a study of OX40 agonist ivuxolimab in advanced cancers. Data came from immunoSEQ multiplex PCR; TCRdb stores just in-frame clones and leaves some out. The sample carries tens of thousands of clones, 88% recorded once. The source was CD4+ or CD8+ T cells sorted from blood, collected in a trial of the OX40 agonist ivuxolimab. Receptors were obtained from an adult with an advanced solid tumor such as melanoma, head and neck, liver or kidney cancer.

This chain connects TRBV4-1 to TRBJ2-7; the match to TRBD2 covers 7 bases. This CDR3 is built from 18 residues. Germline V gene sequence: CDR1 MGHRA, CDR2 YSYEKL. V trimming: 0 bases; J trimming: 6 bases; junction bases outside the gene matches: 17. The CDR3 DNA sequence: TGCGCCAGCAGCCAAGATCCCCCCATTGCGGGAGACCCTAGCGAGCAGTACTTC. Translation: CASSQDPPIAGDPSEQYF.

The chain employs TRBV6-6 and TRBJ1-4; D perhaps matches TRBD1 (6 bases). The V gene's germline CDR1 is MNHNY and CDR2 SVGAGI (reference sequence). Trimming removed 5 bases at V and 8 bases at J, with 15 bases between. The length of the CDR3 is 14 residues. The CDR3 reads CASSPTGLGEKLFF. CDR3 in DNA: TGTGCCAGCAGTCCGACAGGACTAGGGGAAAAACTGTTTTTT.

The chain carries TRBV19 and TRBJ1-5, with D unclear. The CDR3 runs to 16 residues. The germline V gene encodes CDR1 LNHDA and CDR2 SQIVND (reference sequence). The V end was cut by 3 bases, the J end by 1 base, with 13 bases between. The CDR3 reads CASSMGSGGSNQPQHF. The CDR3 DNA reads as TGTGCCAGTAGTATGGGGAGTGGTGGAAGCAATCAGCCCCAGCATTTT.

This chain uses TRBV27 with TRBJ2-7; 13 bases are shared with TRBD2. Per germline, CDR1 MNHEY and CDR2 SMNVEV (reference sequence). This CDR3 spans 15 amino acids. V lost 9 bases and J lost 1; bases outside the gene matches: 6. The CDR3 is CASKGLAGLSYEQYF. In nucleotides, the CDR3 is TGTGCCAGTAAGGGACTAGCGGGGTTGTCCTACGAGCAGTACTTC.

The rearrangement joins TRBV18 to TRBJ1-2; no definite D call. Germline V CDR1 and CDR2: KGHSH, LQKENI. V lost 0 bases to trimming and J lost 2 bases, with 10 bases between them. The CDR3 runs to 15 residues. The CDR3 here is CASSPPRAENYGYTF. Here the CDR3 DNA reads TGTGCCAGCTCACCACCGAGGGCGGAGAACTATGGCTACACCTTC.

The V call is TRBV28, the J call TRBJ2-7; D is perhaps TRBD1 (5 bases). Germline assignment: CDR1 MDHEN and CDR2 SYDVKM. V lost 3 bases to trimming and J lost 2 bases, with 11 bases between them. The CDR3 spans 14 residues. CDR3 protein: CASSFQGRTYEQYF. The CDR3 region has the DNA TGTGCCAGCAGTTTTCAGGGTAGGACCTACGAGCAGTACTTC.

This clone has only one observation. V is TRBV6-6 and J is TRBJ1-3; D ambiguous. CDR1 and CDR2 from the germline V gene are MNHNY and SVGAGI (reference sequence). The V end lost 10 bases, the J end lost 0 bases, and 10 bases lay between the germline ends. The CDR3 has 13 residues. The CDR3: CATTQSSGNTIYF. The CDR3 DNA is TGTGCCACCACCCAGAGCTCTGGAAACACCATATATTTT.

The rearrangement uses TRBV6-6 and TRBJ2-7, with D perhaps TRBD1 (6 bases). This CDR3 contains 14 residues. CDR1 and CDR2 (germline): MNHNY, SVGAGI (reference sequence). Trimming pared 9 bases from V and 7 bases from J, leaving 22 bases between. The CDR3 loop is CASQQGALSGEQYF. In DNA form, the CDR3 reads TGTGCCAGTCAACAGGGAGCCTTGTCGGGGGAGCAGTACTTC.

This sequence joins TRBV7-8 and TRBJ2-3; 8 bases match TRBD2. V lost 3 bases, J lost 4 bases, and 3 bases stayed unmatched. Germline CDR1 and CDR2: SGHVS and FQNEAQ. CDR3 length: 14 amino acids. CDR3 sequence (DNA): TGTGCCAGCAGCTTTCCGGGGGGGGCAGATACGCAGTATTTT. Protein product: CASSFPGGADTQYF. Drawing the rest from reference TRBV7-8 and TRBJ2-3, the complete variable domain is GAGVSQSPRYKVAKRGQDVALRCDPISGHVSLFWYQQALGQGPEFLTYFQNEAQLDKSGLPSDRFFAERPEGSVSTLKIQRTQQEDSAVYLCASSFPGGADTQYFGPGTRLTVL.

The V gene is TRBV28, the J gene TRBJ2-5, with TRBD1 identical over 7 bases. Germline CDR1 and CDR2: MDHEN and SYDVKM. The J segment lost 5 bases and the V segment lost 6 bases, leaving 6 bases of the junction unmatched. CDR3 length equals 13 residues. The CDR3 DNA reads TGTGCCAGCAGCTCTGGACAGGTCGAGACCCAGTACTTC. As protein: CASSSGQVETQYF. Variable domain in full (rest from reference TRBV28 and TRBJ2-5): DVKVTQSSRYLVKRTGEKVFLECVQDMDHENMFWYRQDPGLGLRLIYFSYDVKMKEKGDIPEGYSVSREKKERFSLILESASTNQTSMYLCASSSGQVETQYFGPGTRLLVL.

CDR3 DNA sequence: TGCGCCAGCAGATTCGGGACTAGCGGGGGGGTAGGGACAGATACGCAGTATTTT. It encodes CASRFGTSGGVGTDTQYF. The chain links TRBV5-1 to TRBJ2-3, with 16 positions matching TRBD2. The CDR3 length is 18 residues. The germline V gene has CDR1 SGHRS and CDR2 YFSETQ. Trimming at V came to 5 bases and at J to 3 bases, leaving 9 bases not matched to a gene.

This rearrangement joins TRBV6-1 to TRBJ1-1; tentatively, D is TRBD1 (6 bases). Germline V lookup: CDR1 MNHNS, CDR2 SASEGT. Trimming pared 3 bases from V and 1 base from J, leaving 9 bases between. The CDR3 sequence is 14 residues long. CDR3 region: CASSEQGRNTEAFF. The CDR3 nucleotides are TGTGCCAGCAGTGAGCAGGGGAGGAACACTGAAGCTTTCTTT.

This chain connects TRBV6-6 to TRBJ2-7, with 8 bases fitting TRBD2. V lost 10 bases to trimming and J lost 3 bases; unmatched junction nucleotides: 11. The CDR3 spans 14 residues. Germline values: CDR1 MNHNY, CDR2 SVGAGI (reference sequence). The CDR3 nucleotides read TGTGCCACTTTGCCCCGGGAGGGCGACTACGAGCAGTACTTC. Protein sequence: CATLPREGDYEQYF.

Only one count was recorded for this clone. This chain's CDR3 is CASRKTSGSYEQYF. The CDR3 DNA is TGCGCCAGCAGAAAGACTAGCGGGAGTTACGAGCAGTACTTC. The chain has TRBV5-1 and TRBJ2-7; 12 nucleotides agree with TRBD2. V dropped 5 bases and J dropped 4; count of bases not matched to a gene: 4. Germline CDR1 reads SGHRS; CDR2 reads YFSETQ. CDR3 length equals 14 residues.

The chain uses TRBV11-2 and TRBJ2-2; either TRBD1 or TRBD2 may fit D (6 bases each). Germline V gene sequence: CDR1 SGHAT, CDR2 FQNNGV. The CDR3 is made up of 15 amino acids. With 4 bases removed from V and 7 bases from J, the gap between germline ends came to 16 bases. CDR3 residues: CASSSSWGAGGELFF. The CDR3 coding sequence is TGTGCCAGCAGCTCGAGCTGGGGGGCCGGCGGGGAGCTGTTTTTT.

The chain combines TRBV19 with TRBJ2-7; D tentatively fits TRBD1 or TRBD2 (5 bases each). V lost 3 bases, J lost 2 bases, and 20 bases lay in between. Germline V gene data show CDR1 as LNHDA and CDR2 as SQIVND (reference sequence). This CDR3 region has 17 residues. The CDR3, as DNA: TGTGCCAGTAGTATTGCGGCAGGATTGGGGGTTCCCTACGAGCAGTACTTC. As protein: CASSIAAGLGVPYEQYF. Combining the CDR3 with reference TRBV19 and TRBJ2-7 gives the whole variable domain DGGITQSPKYLFRKEGQNVTLSCEQNLNHDAMYWYRQDPGQGLRLIYYSQIVNDFQKGDIAEGYSVSREKKESFPLTVTSAQKNPTAFYLCASSIAAGLGVPYEQYFGPGTRLTVT.

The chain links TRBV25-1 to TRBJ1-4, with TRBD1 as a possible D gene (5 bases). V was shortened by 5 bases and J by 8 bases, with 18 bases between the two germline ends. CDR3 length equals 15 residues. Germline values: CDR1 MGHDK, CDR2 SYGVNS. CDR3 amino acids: CASSIAQGLGEKLFF. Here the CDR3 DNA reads TGTGCCAGCAGTATCGCCCAGGGCCTGGGGGAAAAACTGTTTTTT.

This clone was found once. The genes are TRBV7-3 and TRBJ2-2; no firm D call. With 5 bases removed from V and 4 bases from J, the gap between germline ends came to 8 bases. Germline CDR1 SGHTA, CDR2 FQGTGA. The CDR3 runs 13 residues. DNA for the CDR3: TGTGCCAGCAGCCCCGGCGGCACCGGGGAGCTGTTTTTT. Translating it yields CASSPGGTGELFF. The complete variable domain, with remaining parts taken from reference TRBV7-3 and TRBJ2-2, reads GAGVSQTPSNKVTEKGKYVELRCDPISGHTALYWYRQSLGQGPEFLIYFQGTGAADDSGLPNDRFFAVRPEGSVSTLKIQRTERGDSAVYLCASSPGGTGELFFGEGSRLTVL.

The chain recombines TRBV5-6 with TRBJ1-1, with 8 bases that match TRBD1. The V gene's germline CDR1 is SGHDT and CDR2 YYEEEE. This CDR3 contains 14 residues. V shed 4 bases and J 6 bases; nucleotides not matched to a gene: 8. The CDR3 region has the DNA TGTGCCAGCAGCAAGAAGGACAGGGTCGCTGAAGCTTTCTTT. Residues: CASSKKDRVAEAFF.

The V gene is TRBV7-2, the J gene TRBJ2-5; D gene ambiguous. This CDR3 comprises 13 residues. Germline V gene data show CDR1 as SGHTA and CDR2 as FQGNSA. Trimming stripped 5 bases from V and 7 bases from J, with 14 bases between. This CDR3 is CASSTFGDGTQYF. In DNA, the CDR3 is TGTGCCAGCAGCACCTTCGGAGACGGGACCCAGTACTTC.

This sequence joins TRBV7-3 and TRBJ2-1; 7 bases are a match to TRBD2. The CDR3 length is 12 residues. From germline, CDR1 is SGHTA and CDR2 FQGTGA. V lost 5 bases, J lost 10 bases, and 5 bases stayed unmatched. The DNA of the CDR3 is TGTGCCAGCAGCGAGTATAGCGGGGAGCAGTTCTTC. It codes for CASSEYSGEQFF.

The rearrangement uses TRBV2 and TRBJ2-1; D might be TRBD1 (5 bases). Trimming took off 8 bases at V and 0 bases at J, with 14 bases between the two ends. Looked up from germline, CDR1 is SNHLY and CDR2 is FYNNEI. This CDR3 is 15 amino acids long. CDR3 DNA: TGTGCCAGCGGATCCAGGGCGAGCTCCTACAATGAGCAGTTCTTC. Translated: CASGSRASSYNEQFF.

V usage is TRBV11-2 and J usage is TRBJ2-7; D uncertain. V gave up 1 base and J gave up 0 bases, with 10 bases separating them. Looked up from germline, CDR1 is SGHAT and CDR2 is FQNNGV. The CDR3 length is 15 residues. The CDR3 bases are TGTGCCAGCAGCTTAGGACGGACCAGCTCCTACGAGCAGTACTTC. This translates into CASSLGRTSSYEQYF.

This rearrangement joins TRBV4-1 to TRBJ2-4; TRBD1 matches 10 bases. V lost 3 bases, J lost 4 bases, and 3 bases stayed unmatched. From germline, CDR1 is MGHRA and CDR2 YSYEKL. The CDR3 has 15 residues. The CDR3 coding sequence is TGCGCCAGCAGCCAGACAGGGGGCGGAAAAAACATTCAGTACTTC. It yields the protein CASSQTGGGKNIQYF.

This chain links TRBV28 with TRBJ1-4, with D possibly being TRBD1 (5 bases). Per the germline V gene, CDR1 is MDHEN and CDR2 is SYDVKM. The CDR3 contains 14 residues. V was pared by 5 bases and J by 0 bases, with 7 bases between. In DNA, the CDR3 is TGTGCCAGCAGTACAGGACCAACTAATGAAAAACTGTTTTTT. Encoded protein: CASSTGPTNEKLFF.

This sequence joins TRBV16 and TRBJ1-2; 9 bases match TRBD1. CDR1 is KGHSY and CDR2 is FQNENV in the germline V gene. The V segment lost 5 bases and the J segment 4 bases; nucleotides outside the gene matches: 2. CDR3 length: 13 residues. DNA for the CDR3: TGTGCCAGCAGCGGACAGGGGTCCTATGGCTACACCTTC. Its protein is CASSGQGSYGYTF.

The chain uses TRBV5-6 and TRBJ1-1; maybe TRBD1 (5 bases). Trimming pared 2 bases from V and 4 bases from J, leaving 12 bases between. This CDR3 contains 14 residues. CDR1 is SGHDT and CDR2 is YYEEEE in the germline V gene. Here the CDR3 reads CASSFDRLGTEAFF. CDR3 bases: TGTGCCAGCAGCTTTGACAGATTAGGCACTGAAGCTTTCTTT.